A single sample gave rise to the 9 T cell receptor beta chains below, sequenced in a study of blood T cell repertoires in COVID-19. Measured with immunoSEQ multiplex PCR; TCRdb has only the in-frame clones, and not every one. Seen here are around 140,000 clones, approximately 80% observed once, and the top ten hold roughly 9.1%. What was sequenced was peripheral blood. The receptors here all came from a woman between 55 and 75 years old with active or convalescent COVID-19.

The chain combines TRBV7-3 with TRBJ2-3; the match to TRBD2 covers 7 bases. The CDR3 spans 16 residues. CDR1 is SGHTA, CDR2 FQGTGA, per germline. Unmatched junction bases numbered 8, after V lost 1 base and J lost 4 bases. CDR3 coding DNA: TGTGCCAGCAGCTTAATCCCGCTAGCGGCAGCAGATACGCAGTATTTT. This codes for CASSLIPLAAADTQYF.

A single count supports this clone. The genes are TRBV5-1 and TRBJ2-3, with 10 positions matching TRBD2. Germline V gives CDR1 SGHRS, CDR2 YFSETQ. This CDR3 spans 15 amino acids. With V trimmed by 4 bases and J by 3 bases, 5 bases remained unmatched. CDR3: CASSVFSGGTDTQYF. In DNA form, the CDR3 reads TGCGCCAGCAGCGTGTTTAGCGGGGGGACAGATACGCAGTATTTT.

The chain uses TRBV28 and TRBJ1-2; D is ambiguous. The V end was cut by 6 bases, the J end by 1 base, with 12 bases between. The length of the CDR3 is 14 residues. Germline V lookup: CDR1 MDHEN, CDR2 SYDVKM. For the CDR3, the DNA is TGTGCCAGCAGCATTAGGAGGGATAACTATGGCTACACCTTC. It codes for CASSIRRDNYGYTF.

The count of this clone is one. V and J are TRBV12-3 or TRBV12-4 and TRBJ1-1, with D maybe TRBD1 (6 bases). V dropped 5 bases and J dropped 4 bases, with 11 bases sitting between them. The CDR3 runs 13 residues. CDR3 in amino acids: CASSVQGGTEAFF. The CDR3 bases are TGTGCCAGCAGTGTACAGGGCGGCACTGAAGCTTTCTTT.

This chain links TRBV27 with TRBJ1-2; a weak D match, TRBD1 (5 bases). Trimming took 6 bases from V and 1 from J, leaving 15 bases between them. CDR3 size: 15 residues. The germline gives CDR1 MNHEY, CDR2 SMNVEV (reference sequence). CDR3: CASRLFSGLNYGYTF. The CDR3 DNA reads TGTGCCAGCAGACTATTCTCAGGGCTTAACTATGGCTACACCTTC.

Here the CDR3 DNA reads TGCGCCAGCAGCCAAATCTGGACAGGCCCCCAAGAGACCCAGTACTTC. The encoded protein is CASSQIWTGPQETQYF. This sequence joins TRBV4-3 and TRBJ2-5; TRBD1 aligns across 7 bases. CDR3 length: 16 residues. The J segment lost 1 base and the V segment lost 2 bases, leaving 7 bases of the junction unmatched. CDR1 and CDR2 from the germline V gene are LGHNA and YSLEER.

The genes are TRBV6-1 and TRBJ2-7; tentative D call: TRBD1 (6 bases). Germline V gene lookup returns CDR1 MNHNS and CDR2 SASEGT. The CDR3 consists of 15 residues. The V end lost 1 base, the J end lost 3 bases, and 13 bases lay between the germline ends. CDR3 coding DNA: TGTGCCAGCAGTGAAGGTTTAGGGGGTAACTACGAGCAGTACTTC. Its protein product is CASSEGLGGNYEQYF.

Only one count was recorded for this clone. The gene calls are TRBV24-1 and TRBJ2-5; 8 bases map to TRBD2. The V and J ends lost 5 bases and 6 bases, in that order; junction bases with no gene match: 4. CDR3 size: 13 residues. CDR1 KGHDR and CDR2 SFDVKD come from the germline V gene. CDR3 coding DNA: TGTGCCACCAGTGCAGCGGGAGCGCAGACCCAGTACTTC. It specifies CATSAAGAQTQYF.

This chain joins TRBV19 and TRBJ2-7, with 9 bases matching TRBD1. The CDR3 loop spans 16 amino acids. The trim removed 5 bases at V and 0 bases at J, leaving 8 bases unmatched. The germline V gene encodes CDR1 LNHDA and CDR2 SQIVND (reference sequence). The CDR3 loop is CASSPRDRASSYEQYF. CDR3 in DNA: TGTGCCAGTAGTCCTCGGGACAGGGCGAGCTCCTACGAGCAGTACTTC.